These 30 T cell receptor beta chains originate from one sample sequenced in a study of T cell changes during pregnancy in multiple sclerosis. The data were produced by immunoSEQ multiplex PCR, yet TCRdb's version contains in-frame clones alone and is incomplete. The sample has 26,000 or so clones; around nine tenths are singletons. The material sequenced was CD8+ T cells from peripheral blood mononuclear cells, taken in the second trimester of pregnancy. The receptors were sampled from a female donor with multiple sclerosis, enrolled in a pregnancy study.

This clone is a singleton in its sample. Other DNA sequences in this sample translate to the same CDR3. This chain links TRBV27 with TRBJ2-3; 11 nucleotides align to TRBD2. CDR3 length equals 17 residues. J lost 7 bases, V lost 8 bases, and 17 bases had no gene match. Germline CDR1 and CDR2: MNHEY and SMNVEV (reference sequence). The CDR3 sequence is CASSPGLAGGPRNTQYF. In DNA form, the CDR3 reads TGTGCCAGCTCCCCGGGATTAGCGGGGGGGCCTCGTAATACGCAGTATTTT.

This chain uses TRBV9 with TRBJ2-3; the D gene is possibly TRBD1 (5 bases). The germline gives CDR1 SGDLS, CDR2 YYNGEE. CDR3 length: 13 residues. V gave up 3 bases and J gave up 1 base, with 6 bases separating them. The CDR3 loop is CASSGGGTDTQYF. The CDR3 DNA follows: TGTGCCAGCAGCGGGGGCGGCACAGATACGCAGTATTTT. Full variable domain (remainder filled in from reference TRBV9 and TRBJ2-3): DSGVTQTPKHLITATGQRVTLRCSPRSGDLSVYWYQQSLDQGLQFLIQYYNGEERAKGNILERFSAQQFPDLHSELNLSSLELGDSALYFCASSGGGTDTQYFGPGTRLTVL.

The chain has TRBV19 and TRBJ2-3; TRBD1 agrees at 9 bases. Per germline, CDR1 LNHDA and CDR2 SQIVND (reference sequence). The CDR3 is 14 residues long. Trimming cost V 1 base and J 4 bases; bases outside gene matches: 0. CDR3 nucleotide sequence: TGTGCCAGTAGTATAGGACAGGGGGCAGATACGCAGTATTTT. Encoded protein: CASSIGQGADTQYF.

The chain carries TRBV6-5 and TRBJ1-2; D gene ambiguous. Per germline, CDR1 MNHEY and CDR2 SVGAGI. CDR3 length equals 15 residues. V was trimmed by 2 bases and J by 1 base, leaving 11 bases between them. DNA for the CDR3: TGTGCCAGCAGTTACCCGCACGGGGTTAACTATGGCTACACCTTC. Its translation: CASSYPHGVNYGYTF.

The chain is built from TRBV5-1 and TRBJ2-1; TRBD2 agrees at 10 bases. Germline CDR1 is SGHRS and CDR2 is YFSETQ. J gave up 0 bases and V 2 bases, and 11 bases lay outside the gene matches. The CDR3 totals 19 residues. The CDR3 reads CASSFGLAGALSSYNEQFF. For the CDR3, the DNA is TGCGCCAGCAGCTTCGGGCTAGCGGGGGCCCTAAGCTCCTACAATGAGCAGTTCTTC. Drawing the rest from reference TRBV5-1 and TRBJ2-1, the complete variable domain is KAGVTQTPRYLIKTRGQQVTLSCSPISGHRSVSWYQQTPGQGLQFLFEYFSETQRNKGNFPGRFSGRQFSNSRSEMNVSTLELGDSALYLCASSFGLAGALSSYNEQFFGPGTRLTVL.

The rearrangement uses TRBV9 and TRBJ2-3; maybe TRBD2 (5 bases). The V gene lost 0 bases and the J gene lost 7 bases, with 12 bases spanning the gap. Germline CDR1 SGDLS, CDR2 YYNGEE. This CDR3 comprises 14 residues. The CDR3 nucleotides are TGTGCCAGCAGCGTAGGAGGGTTTGACTATACGCAGTATTTT. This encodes CASSVGGFDYTQYF.

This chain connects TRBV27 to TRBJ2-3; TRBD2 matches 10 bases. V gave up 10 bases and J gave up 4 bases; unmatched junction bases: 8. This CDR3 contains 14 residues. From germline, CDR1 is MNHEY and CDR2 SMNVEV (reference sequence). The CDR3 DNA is TGTGCCACACAGCGGGGGGGCCGACCAGATACGCAGTATTTT. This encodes CATQRGGRPDTQYF.

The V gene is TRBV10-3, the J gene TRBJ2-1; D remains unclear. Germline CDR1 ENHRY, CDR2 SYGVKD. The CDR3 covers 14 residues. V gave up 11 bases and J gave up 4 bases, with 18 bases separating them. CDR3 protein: CALKDPTPYNEQFF. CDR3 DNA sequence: TGTGCCCTCAAGGATCCGACTCCTTACAATGAGCAGTTCTTC.

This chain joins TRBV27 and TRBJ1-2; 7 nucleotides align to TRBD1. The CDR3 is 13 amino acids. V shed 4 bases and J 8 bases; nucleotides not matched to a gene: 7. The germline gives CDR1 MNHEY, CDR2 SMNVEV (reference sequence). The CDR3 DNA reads TGTGCCAGCAGTTCCGGGACAGTGGGGGGCTACACCTTC. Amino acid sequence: CASSSGTVGGYTF.

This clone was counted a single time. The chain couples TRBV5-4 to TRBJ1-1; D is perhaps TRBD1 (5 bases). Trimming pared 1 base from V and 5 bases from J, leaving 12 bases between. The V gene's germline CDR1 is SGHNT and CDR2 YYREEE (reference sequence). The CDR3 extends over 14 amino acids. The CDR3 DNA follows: TGTGCCAGCAGCTTGAGGAGGGGTATGACTGAAGCTTTCTTT. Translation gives CASSLRRGMTEAFF.

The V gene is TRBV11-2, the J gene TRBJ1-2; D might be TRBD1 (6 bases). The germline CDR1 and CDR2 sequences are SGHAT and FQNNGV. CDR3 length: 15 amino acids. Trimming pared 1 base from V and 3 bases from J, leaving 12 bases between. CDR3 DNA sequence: TGTGCCAGCAGCTTAGGGGCAGGGGCCTACTATGGCTACACCTTC. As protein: CASSLGAGAYYGYTF.

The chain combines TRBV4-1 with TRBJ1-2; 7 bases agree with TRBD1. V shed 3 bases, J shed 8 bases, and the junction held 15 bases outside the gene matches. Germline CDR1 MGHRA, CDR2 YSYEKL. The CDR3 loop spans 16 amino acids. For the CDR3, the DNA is TGCGCCAGCAGCCAGGCCAGGGGGAAATCGGGACACGGCTACACCTTC. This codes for CASSQARGKSGHGYTF.

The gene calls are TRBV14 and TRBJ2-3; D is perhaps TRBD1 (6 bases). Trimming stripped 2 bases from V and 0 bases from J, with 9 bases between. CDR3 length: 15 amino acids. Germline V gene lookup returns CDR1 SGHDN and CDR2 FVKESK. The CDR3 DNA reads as TGTGCCAGCAGCCAAAACAGGGCTAGCACAGATACGCAGTATTTT. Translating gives CASSQNRASTDTQYF.

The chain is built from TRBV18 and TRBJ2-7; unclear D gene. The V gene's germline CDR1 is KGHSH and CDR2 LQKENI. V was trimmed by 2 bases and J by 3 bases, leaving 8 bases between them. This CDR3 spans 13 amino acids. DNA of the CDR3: TGTGCCAGCTCACCAAGCCAGCGCTACGAGCAGTACTTC. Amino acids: CASSPSQRYEQYF.

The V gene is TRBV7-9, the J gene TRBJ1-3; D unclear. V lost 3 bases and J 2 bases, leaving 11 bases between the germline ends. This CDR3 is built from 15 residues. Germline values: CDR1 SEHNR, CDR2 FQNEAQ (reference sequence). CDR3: CASSFRAGTGNTIYF. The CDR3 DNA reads TGTGCCAGCAGCTTTAGGGCGGGGACTGGAAACACCATATATTTT. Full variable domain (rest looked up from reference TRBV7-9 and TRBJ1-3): DTGVSQNPRHKITKRGQNVTFRCDPISEHNRLYWYRQTLGQGPEFLTYFQNEAQLEKSRLLSDRFSAERPKGSFSTLEIQRTEQGDSAMYLCASSFRAGTGNTIYFGEGSWLTVV.

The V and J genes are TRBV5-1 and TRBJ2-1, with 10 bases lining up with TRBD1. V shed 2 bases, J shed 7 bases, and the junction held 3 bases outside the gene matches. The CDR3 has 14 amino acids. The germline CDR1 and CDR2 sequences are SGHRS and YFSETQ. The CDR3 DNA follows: TGCGCCAGCAGCTTAGGGACAGGGGTTAATGAGCAGTTCTTC. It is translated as CASSLGTGVNEQFF. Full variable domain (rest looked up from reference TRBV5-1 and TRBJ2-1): KAGVTQTPRYLIKTRGQQVTLSCSPISGHRSVSWYQQTPGQGLQFLFEYFSETQRNKGNFPGRFSGRQFSNSRSEMNVSTLELGDSALYLCASSLGTGVNEQFFGPGTRLTVL.

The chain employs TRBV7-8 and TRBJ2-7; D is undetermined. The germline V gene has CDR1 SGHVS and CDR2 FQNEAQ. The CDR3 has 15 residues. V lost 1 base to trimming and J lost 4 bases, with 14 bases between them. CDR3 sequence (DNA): TGTGCCAGCAGCTTAGGATTCTTGTCCCAGTACGAGCAGTACTTC. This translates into CASSLGFLSQYEQYF. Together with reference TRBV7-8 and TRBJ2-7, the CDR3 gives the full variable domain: GAGVSQSPRYKVAKRGQDVALRCDPISGHVSLFWYQQALGQGPEFLTYFQNEAQLDKSGLPSDRFFAERPEGSVSTLKIQRTQQEDSAVYLCASSLGFLSQYEQYFGPGTRLTVT.

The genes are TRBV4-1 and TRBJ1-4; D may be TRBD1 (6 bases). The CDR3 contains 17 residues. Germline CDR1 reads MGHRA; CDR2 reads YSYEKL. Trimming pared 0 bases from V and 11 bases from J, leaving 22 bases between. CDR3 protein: CASSQDTETGRVLKLFF. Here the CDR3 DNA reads TGCGCCAGCAGCCAAGATACAGAAACAGGGAGGGTGTTGAAACTGTTTTTT.

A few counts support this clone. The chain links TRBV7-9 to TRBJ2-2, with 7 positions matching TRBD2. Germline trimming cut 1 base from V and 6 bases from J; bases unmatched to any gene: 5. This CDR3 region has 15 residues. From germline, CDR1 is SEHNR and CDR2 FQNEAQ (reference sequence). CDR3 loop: CASSLGREASGELFF. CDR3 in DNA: TGTGCCAGCAGCTTAGGACGGGAGGCCTCCGGGGAGCTGTTTTTT.

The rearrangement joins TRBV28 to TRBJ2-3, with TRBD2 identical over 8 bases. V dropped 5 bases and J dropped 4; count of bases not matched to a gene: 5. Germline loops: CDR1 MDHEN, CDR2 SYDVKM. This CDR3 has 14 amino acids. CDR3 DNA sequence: TGTGCCAGCAGTCGCGGGGGGAGATCAGATACGCAGTATTTT. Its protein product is CASSRGGRSDTQYF.

CDR3 DNA sequence: TGTGCCAGCTCACCAAGGTGGATCAGCGGGGACCCCTCCGGAGATACGCAGTATTTT. This encodes CASSPRWISGDPSGDTQYF. V is TRBV18 and J is TRBJ2-3; TRBD2 agrees at 7 bases. J was trimmed by 5 bases and V by 2 bases; bases with no gene match: 19. Germline values: CDR1 KGHSH, CDR2 LQKENI. CDR3 length equals 19 residues.

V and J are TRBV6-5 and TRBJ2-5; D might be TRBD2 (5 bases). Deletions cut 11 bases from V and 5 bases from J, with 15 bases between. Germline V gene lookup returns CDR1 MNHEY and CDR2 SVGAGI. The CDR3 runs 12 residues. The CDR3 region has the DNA TGTGCCTCCGCTGCTGGCGGGGAGACCCAGTACTTC. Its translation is CASAAGGETQYF.

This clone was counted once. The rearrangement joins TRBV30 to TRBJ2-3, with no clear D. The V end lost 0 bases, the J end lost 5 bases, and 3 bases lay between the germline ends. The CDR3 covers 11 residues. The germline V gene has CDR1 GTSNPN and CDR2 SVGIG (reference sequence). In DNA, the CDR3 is TGTGCCTGGAGTGTACTAGATACGCAGTATTTT. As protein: CAWSVLDTQYF.

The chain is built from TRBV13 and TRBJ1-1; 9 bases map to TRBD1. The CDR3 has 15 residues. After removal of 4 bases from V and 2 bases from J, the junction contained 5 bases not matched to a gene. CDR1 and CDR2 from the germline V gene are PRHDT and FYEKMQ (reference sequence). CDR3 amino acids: CASSWNRGRNTEAFF. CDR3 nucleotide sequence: TGTGCCAGCAGCTGGAACAGGGGGCGCAACACTGAAGCTTTCTTT.

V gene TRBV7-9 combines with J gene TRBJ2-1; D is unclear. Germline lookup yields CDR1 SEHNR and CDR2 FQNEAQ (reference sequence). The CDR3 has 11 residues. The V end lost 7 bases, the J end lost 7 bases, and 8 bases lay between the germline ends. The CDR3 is CASTRTNEQFF. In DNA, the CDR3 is TGTGCCAGCACACGCACTAATGAGCAGTTCTTC.

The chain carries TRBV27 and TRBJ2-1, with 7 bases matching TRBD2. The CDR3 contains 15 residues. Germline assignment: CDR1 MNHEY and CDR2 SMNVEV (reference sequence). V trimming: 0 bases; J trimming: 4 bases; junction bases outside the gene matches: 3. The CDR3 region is CASSLSPGGYNEQFF. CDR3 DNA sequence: TGTGCCAGCAGTTTATCCCCGGGAGGTTACAATGAGCAGTTCTTC.

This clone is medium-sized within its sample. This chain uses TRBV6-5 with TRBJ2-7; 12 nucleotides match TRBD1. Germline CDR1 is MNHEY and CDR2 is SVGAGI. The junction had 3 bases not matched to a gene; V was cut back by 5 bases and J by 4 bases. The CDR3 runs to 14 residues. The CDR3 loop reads CASSEGQGAYEQYF. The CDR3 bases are TGTGCCAGCAGTGAGGGACAGGGGGCGTACGAGCAGTACTTC.

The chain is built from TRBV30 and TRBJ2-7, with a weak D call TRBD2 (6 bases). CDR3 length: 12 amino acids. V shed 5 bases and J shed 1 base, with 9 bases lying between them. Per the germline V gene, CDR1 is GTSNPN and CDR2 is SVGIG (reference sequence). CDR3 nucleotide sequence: TGTGCCTGGGGGGGGTTTTCCTACGAGCAGTACTTC. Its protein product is CAWGGFSYEQYF.

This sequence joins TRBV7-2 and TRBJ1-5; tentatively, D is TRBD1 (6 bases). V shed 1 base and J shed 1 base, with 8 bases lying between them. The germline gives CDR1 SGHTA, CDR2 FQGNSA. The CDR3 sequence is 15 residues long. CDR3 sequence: CASSLVGQSNQPQHF. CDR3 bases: TGTGCCAGCAGCTTAGTAGGACAGAGCAATCAGCCCCAGCATTTT.

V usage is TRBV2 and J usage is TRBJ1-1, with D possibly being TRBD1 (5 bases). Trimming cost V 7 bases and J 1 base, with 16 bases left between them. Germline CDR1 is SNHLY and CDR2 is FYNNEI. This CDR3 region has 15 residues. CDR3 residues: CASTEIAGPNTEAFF. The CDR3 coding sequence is TGTGCCAGCACAGAAATTGCGGGGCCGAACACTGAAGCTTTCTTT. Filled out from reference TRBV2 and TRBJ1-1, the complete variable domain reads EPEVTQTPSHQVTQMGQEVILRCVPISNHLYFYWYRQILGQKVEFLVSFYNNEISEKSEIFDDQFSVERPDGSNFTLKIRSTKLEDSAMYFCASTEIAGPNTEAFFGQGTRLTVV.